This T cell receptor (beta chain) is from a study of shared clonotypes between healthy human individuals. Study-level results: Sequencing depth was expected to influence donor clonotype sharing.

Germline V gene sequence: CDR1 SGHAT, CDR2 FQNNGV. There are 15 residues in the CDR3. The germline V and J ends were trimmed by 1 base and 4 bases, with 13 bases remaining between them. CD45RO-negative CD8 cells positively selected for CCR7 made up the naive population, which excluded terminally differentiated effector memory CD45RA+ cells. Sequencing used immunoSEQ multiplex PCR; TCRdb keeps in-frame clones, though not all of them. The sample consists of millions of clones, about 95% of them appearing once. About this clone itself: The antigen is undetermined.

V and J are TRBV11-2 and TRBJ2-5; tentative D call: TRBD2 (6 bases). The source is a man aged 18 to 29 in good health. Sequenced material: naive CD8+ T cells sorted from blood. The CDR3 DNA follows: TGTGCCAGCAGCTTAGCGGGAGTTTTAGGAGAGACCCAGTACTTC. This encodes CASSLAGVLGETQYF.